The 18 T cell receptor beta chains in this list originate from one sample, sequenced in a study of Ad26.COV2.S vaccination and SARS-CoV-2 variants. This table comes from immunoSEQ multiplex PCR, and its TCRdb copy is limited to in-frame clones, with some not included. The table shows about 350,000 clones, with about 87% occurring only once. Treatment of the sample: about 20 received Ad26.COV2.S at low or high dose, single or two shots; about 5 received placebo; per-sample allocation not given. Sampling occurred on day 63 after the first vaccine or placebo injection. The sample in question was peripheral blood, obtained in a trial of Ad26.COV2.S vaccine versus placebo. These receptor sequences come from a person aged 18-65 years who received the Ad26.COV2.S COVID-19 vaccine or a placebo.

The rearrangement uses TRBV3-1 (or the pseudogene TRBV3-2) and TRBJ1-2; D possibly corresponds to TRBD1 (6 bases). V gave up 4 bases and J gave up 5 bases, with 8 bases separating them. The germline gives CDR1 LGHDT, CDR2 YNNKEL (reference sequence). The CDR3 is 12 residues long. The CDR3 is CASSRDTYGYTF. CDR3 sequence (DNA): TGTGCCAGCAGCCGGGACACATATGGCTACACCTTC.

The chain carries TRBV12-5 and TRBJ1-1; maybe TRBD1 (5 bases). V lost 0 bases and J lost 1, with 15 bases in between. The CDR3 is 17 amino acids. CDR1 and CDR2 (germline): LGHNT, FRNRAP. CDR3 protein: CASGLVLGGRQNTEAFF. The CDR3 DNA is TGTGCTAGTGGTTTGGTACTGGGGGGACGGCAGAACACTGAAGCTTTCTTT.

V gene TRBV27 combines with J gene TRBJ1-1; TRBD1 matches 9 bases. V dropped 5 bases and J dropped 2; count of bases not matched to a gene: 6. This CDR3 is built from 15 residues. Germline V lookup: CDR1 MNHEY, CDR2 SMNVEV (reference sequence). CDR3 loop: CASSPRDRDNTEAFF. The CDR3 DNA follows: TGTGCCAGCAGTCCACGGGACAGGGACAACACTGAAGCTTTCTTT.

The V gene is TRBV30, the J gene TRBJ2-7; 8 bases are a match to TRBD2. V was pared by 4 bases and J by 5 bases, with 10 bases of the junction left unmatched. The length of the CDR3 is 14 residues. Germline V CDR1 and CDR2: GTSNPN, SVGIG (reference sequence). The CDR3 bases are TGTGCCTGGACCCGCGGGAGGCGTTTTGACGAGCAGTACTTC. Its protein is CAWTRGRRFDEQYF.

V and J are TRBV27 and TRBJ1-5, with a tentative D call TRBD1 (5 bases). The CDR3 sequence is 15 residues long. Germline values: CDR1 MNHEY, CDR2 SMNVEV (reference sequence). Trimming removed 6 bases from V and 0 bases from J, with 12 bases in between. The CDR3 DNA reads as TGTGCCAGCAGGCAGGGTCCTAGTAGCAATCAGCCCCAGCATTTT. Translation: CASRQGPSSNQPQHF.

The rearrangement joins TRBV14 to TRBJ2-1; 7 bases agree with TRBD2. Germline CDR1 is SGHDN and CDR2 is FVKESK. This CDR3 spans 16 amino acids. V lost 2 bases, J lost 0 bases, and 4 bases stayed unmatched. The CDR3 reads CASSQSGGSSYNEQFF. The CDR3 nucleotides are TGTGCCAGCAGCCAATCAGGCGGGAGCTCCTACAATGAGCAGTTCTTC.

The CDR3 sequence: CASRVEWGYTF. The CDR3 DNA follows: TGTGCCAGCAGGGTGGAGTGGGGCTACACCTTC. V and J are TRBV19 and TRBJ1-2, with a possible D match to TRBD1 (5 bases). This CDR3 spans 11 amino acids. CDR1 and CDR2 (germline): LNHDA, SQIVND (reference sequence). V was shortened by 9 bases and J by 8 bases, with 13 bases between the two germline ends.

This chain connects TRBV5-5 to TRBJ1-5; D gene ambiguous. The CDR3 runs to 14 residues. Trimming took off 4 bases at V and 4 bases at J, with 12 bases between the two ends. Germline CDR1 reads SGHKS; CDR2 reads YYEKEE (reference sequence). CDR3: CASSPVVGNQPQHF. In DNA form, the CDR3 reads TGTGCCAGCAGCCCGGTCGTGGGGAATCAGCCCCAGCATTTT.

The chain links TRBV28 to TRBJ2-1, with 7 positions matching TRBD2. Germline V gene data show CDR1 as MDHEN and CDR2 as SYDVKM. V was clipped by 1 base and J by 4 bases; unmatched bases: 7. CDR3 size: 16 residues. The DNA of the CDR3 is TGTGCCAGCAGTTTATTCGGCGGGAGTGGTTACAATGAGCAGTTCTTC. Amino acid sequence: CASSLFGGSGYNEQFF.

This chain uses TRBV3-1 (or the pseudogene TRBV3-2) with TRBJ2-7; unclear D gene. Germline-derived CDR1 and CDR2 are LGHDT and YNNKEL (reference sequence). V lost 4 bases to trimming and J lost 3 bases, with 10 bases between them. This CDR3 region has 13 residues. The CDR3 is CASSPSQNYEQYF. CDR3 nucleotide sequence: TGTGCCAGCAGCCCTTCACAGAACTACGAGCAGTACTTC.

The chain couples TRBV11-2 to TRBJ2-2, with 9 bases lining up with TRBD1. V dropped 5 bases and J dropped 4; count of bases not matched to a gene: 5. Germline loops: CDR1 SGHAT, CDR2 FQNNGV. The CDR3 sequence is 15 residues long. CDR3 nucleotides: TGTGCCAGCAGCCGGGACAGGGTAGGCACCGGGGAGCTGTTTTTT. Amino acid sequence: CASSRDRVGTGELFF.

This chain uses TRBV18 with TRBJ1-3; D gene uncertain. The V gene lost 2 bases and the J gene lost 0 bases, with 11 bases spanning the gap. Germline V CDR1 and CDR2: KGHSH, LQKENI. The CDR3 has 16 amino acids. CDR3 coding DNA: TGTGCCAGCTCACCATATTCTACGCGCTCTGGAAACACCATATATTTT. Translation: CASSPYSTRSGNTIYF.

This clone was found once. V and J are TRBV5-1 and TRBJ1-1; D gene uncertain. This CDR3 spans 16 amino acids. CDR1 and CDR2 from the germline V gene are SGHRS and YFSETQ. V was clipped by 0 bases and J by 0 bases, with 12 bases between them. The CDR3 DNA reads TGCGCCAGCAGCTTGGAATCTATTGTCTTGAACACTGAAGCTTTCTTT. Translated, it gives CASSLESIVLNTEAFF.

Here the CDR3 reads CASSQGGARQFF. The CDR3 nucleotides read TGTGCCAGCAGCCAAGGAGGGGCAAGGCAGTTCTTC. The chain uses TRBV14 and TRBJ2-1, with D perhaps given as TRBD1 or TRBD2 (5 bases each). With 1 base removed from V and 12 bases from J, the gap between germline ends came to 10 bases. CDR1 SGHDN and CDR2 FVKESK come from the germline V gene. This CDR3 is built from 12 residues.

There are a few counts of this clone. This chain connects TRBV6-6 to TRBJ1-4; no clear D gene. Looked up from germline, CDR1 is MNHNY and CDR2 is SVGAGI (reference sequence). Between the trimmed V and J ends, which lost 2 bases and 7 bases, there was a span of 17 bases. There are 16 residues in the CDR3. Here the CDR3 reads CASSYPTGGPLEKLFF. The DNA of the CDR3 is TGTGCCAGCAGTTACCCAACTGGCGGGCCTCTTGAAAAACTGTTTTTT.

This sequence joins TRBV5-6 and TRBJ1-2; TRBD1 agrees at 8 bases. CDR3 size: 15 residues. Germline loops: CDR1 SGHDT, CDR2 YYEEEE. V lost 4 bases, J lost 0 bases, and 5 bases stayed unmatched. This CDR3 is CASSVDRGANYGYTF. CDR3 sequence (DNA): TGTGCCAGCAGCGTAGACAGGGGAGCTAACTATGGCTACACCTTC.

The chain combines TRBV3-1 (or the pseudogene TRBV3-2) with TRBJ1-2; no reliable D call. Trimming pared 3 bases from V and 8 bases from J, leaving 13 bases between. The CDR3 length is 13 residues. In germline, CDR1 is LGHDT, CDR2 YNNKEL (reference sequence). The CDR3 loop reads CASSHPRLGGYTF. The CDR3 DNA reads TGTGCCAGCAGCCACCCCAGGTTGGGGGGCTACACCTTC.

The gene calls are TRBV6-5 and TRBJ2-3; unclear D gene. The germline gives CDR1 MNHEY, CDR2 SVGAGI. V was clipped by 7 bases and J by 6 bases, with 8 bases between them. CDR3 length: 11 residues. The CDR3 sequence: CASTLADTQYF. DNA for the CDR3: TGTGCCAGCACCTTAGCTGATACGCAGTATTTT.